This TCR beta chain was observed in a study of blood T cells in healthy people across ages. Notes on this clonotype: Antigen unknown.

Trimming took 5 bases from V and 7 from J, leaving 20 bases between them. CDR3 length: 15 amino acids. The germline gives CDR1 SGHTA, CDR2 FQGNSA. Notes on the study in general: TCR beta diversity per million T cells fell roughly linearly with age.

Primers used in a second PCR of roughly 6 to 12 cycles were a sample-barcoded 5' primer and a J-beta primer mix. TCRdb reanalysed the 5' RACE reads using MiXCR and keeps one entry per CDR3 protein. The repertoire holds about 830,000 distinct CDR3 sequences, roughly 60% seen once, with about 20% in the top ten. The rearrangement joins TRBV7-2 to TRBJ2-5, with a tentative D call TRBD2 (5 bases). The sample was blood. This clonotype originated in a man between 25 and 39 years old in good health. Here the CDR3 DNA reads TGTGCCAGCAGCCCCCCGGGGTCTCAATTGGGGACCCAGTACTTC. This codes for CASSPPGSQLGTQYF.